Listed below are T cell receptor beta chains from one sample, sequenced in a study of shared clonotypes between healthy human individuals. Sequencing used immunoSEQ multiplex PCR; TCRdb keeps in-frame clones, though not all of them. The data contain around 690,000 clones, about 90% of them seen just once; the ten biggest clones take up approximately 35%. Sequencing input: memory CD8+ T cells from PBMCs. Source of these receptors: a man aged 18 to 29 in good health. Some clones in this sample may be carry-over from other donors' samples. CDR3s include the opening cysteine and the closing phenylalanine or tryptophan. D genes are given only for firm matches. Only part of the rows carry a size: once, few, many, or a class if the clone is expanded.

CDR3nt: TGTGCCAGCAGCCCCGGGCCGACGGTATACGGAAACACCTTC
CDR3aa: CASSPGPTVYGNTF
d_gene: -
v_gene: TRBV5-8
j_gene: TRBJ1-2
len: 14
abundance: -

CDR3nt: TGTGCCAGCACCTTTCGGGAGACCCAGTACTTC
CDR3aa: CASTFRETQYF
d_gene: -
v_gene: TRBV2
j_gene: TRBJ2-5
len: 11
abundance: -

CDR3nt: TGTGCCAGCAGTTTCTCCAGCGGGGCCTACGAGCAGTACTTC
CDR3aa: CASSFSSGAYEQYF
d_gene: TRBD2
v_gene: TRBV27
j_gene: TRBJ2-7
len: 14
abundance: -

CDR3nt: TGTGCCAGCAGTCGGCTAGCGGACAATGAGCAGTTCTTC
CDR3aa: CASSRLADNEQFF
d_gene: TRBD2
v_gene: TRBV6-5
j_gene: TRBJ2-1
len: 13
abundance: -

CDR3nt: TGTGCCAGCAGCTTGGTCTGGGACAGGGAAACTGACGAGCAGTACTTC
CDR3aa: CASSLVWDRETDEQYF
d_gene: TRBD1
v_gene: TRBV5-6
j_gene: TRBJ2-7
len: 16
abundance: -

CDR3nt: TGTGCCAGCAGTTATTCAAGTCCTGACACAGATACGCAGTATTTT
CDR3aa: CASSYSSPDTDTQYF
d_gene: -
v_gene: TRBV6-5
j_gene: TRBJ2-3
len: 15
abundance: -

CDR3nt: TGTGCCAGCAGCTCCCAGGGTGGAGACACTGAAGCTTTCTTT
CDR3aa: CASSSQGGDTEAFF
d_gene: -
v_gene: TRBV7-3
j_gene: TRBJ1-1
len: 14
abundance: -

CDR3nt: TGTGCCAGCAGTGTTGGACCCGCCTACGAGCAGTACTTC
CDR3aa: CASSVGPAYEQYF
d_gene: -
v_gene: TRBV2
j_gene: TRBJ2-7
len: 13
abundance: -

CDR3nt: TGCAGCGCCGAGGACAGCTTTAACTATGGCTACACCTTC
CDR3aa: CSAEDSFNYGYTF
d_gene: -
v_gene: TRBV29-1
j_gene: TRBJ1-2
len: 13
abundance: once

CDR3nt: TGCGCCAGCAGCCAAGACCCCAGCGGCTCCTTGAGCTACGAGCAGTACTTC
CDR3aa: CASSQDPSGSLSYEQYF
d_gene: -
v_gene: TRBV4-3
j_gene: TRBJ2-7
len: 17
abundance: -

CDR3nt: TGTGCCAGCAGTTTACGTGGAATGTACCAAGAGACCCAGTACTTC
CDR3aa: CASSLRGMYQETQYF
d_gene: -
v_gene: TRBV27
j_gene: TRBJ2-5
len: 15
abundance: -

CDR3nt: TGTGCCAGTAGTTCCCGATGGGAGAGCTCCTACAATGAGCAGTTCTTC
CDR3aa: CASSSRWESSYNEQFF
d_gene: -
v_gene: TRBV19
j_gene: TRBJ2-1
len: 16
abundance: -

CDR3nt: TGTGCCAGCAGGGGTGGGGTATATAGCAATCAGCCCCAGCATTTT
CDR3aa: CASRGGVYSNQPQHF
d_gene: -
v_gene: TRBV28
j_gene: TRBJ1-5
len: 15
abundance: -

CDR3nt: TGTGCCAGCAGCTTTTCGAGAGCGGGGGAGCAGTACTTC
CDR3aa: CASSFSRAGEQYF
d_gene: TRBD2
v_gene: TRBV7-8
j_gene: TRBJ2-7
len: 13
abundance: -

CDR3nt: TGTGCCAGCAGCTTACCATTGACCTACGAGCAGTACTTC
CDR3aa: CASSLPLTYEQYF
d_gene: -
v_gene: TRBV7-9
j_gene: TRBJ2-7
len: 13
abundance: -

CDR3nt: TGTGCCAGCAGCGCCTACAGGAAAAACTCCTACGAGCAGTACTTC
CDR3aa: CASSAYRKNSYEQYF
d_gene: -
v_gene: TRBV13
j_gene: TRBJ2-7
len: 15
abundance: -

CDR3nt: TGTGCCAGCAGCTTACGGACAGGGGGCAATTTTTACAATGAGCAGTTCTTC
CDR3aa: CASSLRTGGNFYNEQFF
d_gene: TRBD1
v_gene: TRBV7-6
j_gene: TRBJ2-1
len: 17
abundance: -

CDR3nt: TGTGCCAGCAGCTACCGCAGGGAATCCTACGAGCAGTACTTC
CDR3aa: CASSYRRESYEQYF
d_gene: -
v_gene: TRBV5-5
j_gene: TRBJ2-7
len: 14
abundance: -

CDR3nt: TGTGCCAGCAGTTTAGAGCTAGGAGGATCACACGAGCAGTACTTC
CDR3aa: CASSLELGGSHEQYF
d_gene: -
v_gene: TRBV28
j_gene: TRBJ2-7
len: 15
abundance: once

CDR3nt: TGTGCCAGCAGCTTTGGACCTAACTATGGCTACACCTTC
CDR3aa: CASSFGPNYGYTF
d_gene: -
v_gene: TRBV13
j_gene: TRBJ1-2
len: 13
abundance: -

CDR3nt: TGTGCCAGCAGTTTATACGGACTAGCGGGAGCATTTGAGACCCAGTACTTC
CDR3aa: CASSLYGLAGAFETQYF
d_gene: TRBD2
v_gene: TRBV28
j_gene: TRBJ2-5
len: 17
abundance: -

CDR3nt: TGTGCCAGCAGCCGGACAGGGGGCCTGACCGGGGAGCTGTTTTTT
CDR3aa: CASSRTGGLTGELFF
d_gene: TRBD1
v_gene: TRBV9
j_gene: TRBJ2-2
len: 15
abundance: -

CDR3nt: TGTGCCAGCAGTGTTAAGTACCTAACCGAAGGAGGCAATGAGCAGTTCTTC
CDR3aa: CASSVKYLTEGGNEQFF
d_gene: -
v_gene: TRBV28
j_gene: TRBJ2-1
len: 17
abundance: -

CDR3nt: TGTGCCAGCAGTCTCCCCCCGGGGAGGGGGAATGAGCAGTTCTTC
CDR3aa: CASSLPPGRGNEQFF
d_gene: -
v_gene: TRBV27
j_gene: TRBJ2-1
len: 15
abundance: once

CDR3nt: TGTGCCAGCAGCCTGGGACCTAGCTCCTACAATGAGCAGTTCTTC
CDR3aa: CASSLGPSSYNEQFF
d_gene: -
v_gene: TRBV7-7
j_gene: TRBJ2-1
len: 15
abundance: -

CDR3nt: TGTGCCAGCAGCTTAGCCGACGGGGAGCTGTTTTTT
CDR3aa: CASSLADGELFF
d_gene: -
v_gene: TRBV7-9
j_gene: TRBJ2-2
len: 12
abundance: -

CDR3nt: TGTGCCAGCAGCAAAGAGGGGAAGACTCCCTACAATGAGCAGTTCTTC
CDR3aa: CASSKEGKTPYNEQFF
d_gene: -
v_gene: TRBV21-1
j_gene: TRBJ2-1
len: 16
abundance: once

CDR3nt: TGCGCCAGCAGGGGGGGCGACTATGAAAAACTGTTTTTT
CDR3aa: CASRGGDYEKLFF
d_gene: -
v_gene: TRBV4-1
j_gene: TRBJ1-4
len: 13
abundance: -

CDR3nt: TGTGCCAGTAGTCCCTCAGGGGGCGAGAATGAAAAACTGTTTTTT
CDR3aa: CASSPSGGENEKLFF
d_gene: TRBD1
v_gene: TRBV19
j_gene: TRBJ1-4
len: 15
abundance: -

CDR3nt: TGTGCCAGCAGCTTCATGCTTACACAGGAGGAGACCCAGTACTTC
CDR3aa: CASSFMLTQEETQYF
d_gene: -
v_gene: TRBV11-1
j_gene: TRBJ2-5
len: 15
abundance: -

CDR3nt: TGTGCCAGCGGACATGGGTCTATCTACGAGCAGTACTTC
CDR3aa: CASGHGSIYEQYF
d_gene: -
v_gene: TRBV28
j_gene: TRBJ2-7
len: 13
abundance: -

CDR3nt: TGTGCCAGCAGCTGGGGTGGGGGACTTGAGCAGTTCTTC
CDR3aa: CASSWGGGLEQFF
d_gene: -
v_gene: TRBV27
j_gene: TRBJ2-1
len: 13
abundance: -

CDR3nt: TGTGCCAGCTCGTGGATGGGAGCTTTCTTT
CDR3aa: CASSWMGAFF
d_gene: -
v_gene: TRBV6-5
j_gene: TRBJ1-1
len: 10
abundance: once

CDR3nt: TGTGCCAGCTCACCACCACAGGGAGCACGGACTGAAGCTTTCTTT
CDR3aa: CASSPPQGARTEAFF
d_gene: -
v_gene: TRBV14
j_gene: TRBJ1-1
len: 15
abundance: -

CDR3nt: TGTGCCAGCAGTTTTGGCGGAAACACTGAAGCTTTCTTT
CDR3aa: CASSFGGNTEAFF
d_gene: -
v_gene: TRBV27
j_gene: TRBJ1-1
len: 13
abundance: -

CDR3nt: TGTGCCAGCAGTGACACTATAGGGGGGGGCAGTGGCTACACCTTC
CDR3aa: CASSDTIGGGSGYTF
d_gene: -
v_gene: TRBV28
j_gene: TRBJ1-2
len: 15
abundance: -

CDR3nt: TGTGCCAGCAGGGATAGGACAGGGAGTAATGAAAAACTGTTTTTT
CDR3aa: CASRDRTGSNEKLFF
d_gene: TRBD1
v_gene: TRBV6-5
j_gene: TRBJ1-4
len: 15
abundance: -

CDR3nt: TGTGCCAGCAGTGTTGCGGATAGCTACAATGAGCAGTTCTTC
CDR3aa: CASSVADSYNEQFF
d_gene: -
v_gene: TRBV6-5
j_gene: TRBJ2-1
len: 14
abundance: once

CDR3nt: TGCGCCAGCAGCCCCCTCCTAGGATACAGCTACGAGCAGTACTTC
CDR3aa: CASSPLLGYSYEQYF
d_gene: -
v_gene: TRBV4-1
j_gene: TRBJ2-7
len: 15
abundance: -

CDR3nt: TGTGCCAGCAGCCCACGGGGGGAGTACGAGCAGTACTTC
CDR3aa: CASSPRGEYEQYF
d_gene: TRBD2
v_gene: TRBV6-1
j_gene: TRBJ2-7
len: 13
abundance: -

CDR3nt: TGCGCCAGCAGCTCCTCCTGGGGCTACACCTTC
CDR3aa: CASSSSWGYTF
d_gene: -
v_gene: TRBV5-1
j_gene: TRBJ1-2
len: 11
abundance: -

CDR3nt: TGTGCCAGCAGCCAGGCAAGGCCTGGGGATGAGCAGTTCTTC
CDR3aa: CASSQARPGDEQFF
d_gene: -
v_gene: TRBV7-8
j_gene: TRBJ2-1
len: 14
abundance: -

CDR3nt: TGTGCCAGCAGCCCGCGGCTGACAGGAAACACAGATACGCAGTATTTT
CDR3aa: CASSPRLTGNTDTQYF
d_gene: -
v_gene: TRBV27
j_gene: TRBJ2-3
len: 16
abundance: -